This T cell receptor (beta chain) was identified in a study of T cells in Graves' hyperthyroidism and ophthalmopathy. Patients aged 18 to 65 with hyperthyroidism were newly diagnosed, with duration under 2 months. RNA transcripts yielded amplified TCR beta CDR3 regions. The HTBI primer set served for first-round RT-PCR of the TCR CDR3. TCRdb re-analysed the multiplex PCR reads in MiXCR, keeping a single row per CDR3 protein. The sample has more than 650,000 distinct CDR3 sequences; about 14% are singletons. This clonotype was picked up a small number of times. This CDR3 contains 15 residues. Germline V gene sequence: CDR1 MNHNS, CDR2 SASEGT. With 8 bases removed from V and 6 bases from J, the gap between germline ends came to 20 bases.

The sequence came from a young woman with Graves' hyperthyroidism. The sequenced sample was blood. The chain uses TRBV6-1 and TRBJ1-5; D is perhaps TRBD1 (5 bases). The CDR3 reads CASFLDSFRRQPQHF. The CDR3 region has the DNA TGTGCCAGCTTCCTCGACAGCTTTCGTCGTCAGCCCCAGCATTTT.